This T cell receptor (beta chain) originates from a study of CD8 T cells in ankylosing spondylitis. General study results and limits: Ankylosing spondylitis blood appeared to be characterized by a TCR beta motif of several highly homologous variants. In ankylosing spondylitis patients, matched synovial fluid reportedly showed significant enrichment of disease-linked clones.

Germline V CDR1 and CDR2: MNHNS, SASEGT. The CDR3 sequence is 14 residues long. Trimming stripped 6 bases from V and 5 bases from J, with 13 bases between. At least ten counts were recorded for this clonotype. Its antigen is unknown. TCRdb redid the calling of the 5' RACE reads with MiXCR, one entry per CDR3 protein. The data show some 200,000 distinct CDR3 sequences, 6% to 8% seen once. The source material was blood, either unsorted or a sorted T cell fraction (not recorded which). This receptor was taken from a male donor with ankylosing spondylitis. The rearrangement links TRBV6-1 to TRBJ1-4, with D uncertain. CDR3 DNA: TGTGCCAGCAGGCCTCAGGTTGCCAATGAAAAACTGTTTTTT. It codes for CASRPQVANEKLFF.